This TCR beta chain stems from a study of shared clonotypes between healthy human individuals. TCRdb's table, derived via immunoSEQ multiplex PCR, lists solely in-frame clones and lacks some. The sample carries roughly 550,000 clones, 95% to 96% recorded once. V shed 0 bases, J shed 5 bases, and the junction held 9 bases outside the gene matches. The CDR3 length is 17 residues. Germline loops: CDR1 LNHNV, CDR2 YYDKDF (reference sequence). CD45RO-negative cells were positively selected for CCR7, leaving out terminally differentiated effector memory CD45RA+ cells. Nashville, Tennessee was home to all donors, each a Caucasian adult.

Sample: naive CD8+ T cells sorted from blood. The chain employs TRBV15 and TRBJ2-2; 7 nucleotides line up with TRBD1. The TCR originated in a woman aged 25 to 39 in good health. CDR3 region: CATSRDRGSPRTGELFF. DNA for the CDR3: TGTGCCACCAGCAGAGACAGGGGGAGTCCTCGGACCGGGGAGCTGTTTTTT.